Listed here are 19 T cell receptor beta chains from one sample, sequenced in a study of T cells in Graves' hyperthyroidism and ophthalmopathy. Amplified TCR beta CDR3 regions came from RNA transcripts. The primer set for the first-round RT-PCR of the TCR CDR3 was HTBI. TCRdb processed the multiplex PCR reads anew with MiXCR; each CDR3 protein has one entry. The table lists approximately 400,000 distinct CDR3 sequences, less than 15% of them singletons. The source material was blood. The receptor source for this set is a man aged 25-45 years with Graves' hyperthyroidism that later progressed to Graves' ophthalmopathy.

This clonotype was recorded a few times. One base away lies a much larger clone, so this may be a sequencing read error. The chain carries TRBV20-1 and TRBJ2-7, with D maybe TRBD1 (6 bases). The CDR3 covers 15 residues. Trimming removed 0 bases at V and 0 bases at J, with 12 bases between. Germline CDR1 and CDR2: DFQATT and SNEGSKA (reference sequence). The CDR3 loop reads CSARDLDRSSYEQYV. CDR3 nucleotide sequence: TGCAGTGCTAGAGATTTGGACAGATCCTCCTACGAGCAGTACGTC.

The table lists this clonotype with a few counts. The gene calls are TRBV9 and TRBJ1-1; 8 bases match TRBD1. Germline CDR1 and CDR2: SGDLS and YYNGEE. V dropped 3 bases and J dropped 0; count of bases not matched to a gene: 4. CDR3 length equals 15 residues. The chain's CDR3 is CASSEQGDLNTEAFF. In nucleotides, the CDR3 is TGTGCCAGCAGCGAACAGGGGGACCTGAACACTGAAGCTTTCTTT.

This sequence joins TRBV12-3 or TRBV12-4 and TRBJ1-3; possibly TRBD1 for D (5 bases). Trimming left V 8 bases short and J 8 bases short, with 10 bases between. The CDR3 is 11 amino acids. CDR3 loop: CASARGYTIYF. In DNA, the CDR3 is TGTGCCAGCGCGCGGGGGTACACCATATATTTT.

The V and J genes are TRBV25-1 and TRBJ1-4; D ambiguous. The V end lost 1 base, the J end lost 4 bases, and 16 bases lay between the germline ends. Germline CDR1 is MGHDK and CDR2 is SYGVNS. This CDR3 is 17 amino acids long. CDR3 DNA sequence: TGTGCCAGCAGTGAATTGGAGGAAACGGCCTTTAATGAAAAACTGTTTTTT. This codes for CASSELEETAFNEKLFF.

This clonotype was counted between two and nine times. The rearrangement uses TRBV10-3 and TRBJ1-2, with 7 bases identical to TRBD1. CDR1 is ENHRY, CDR2 SYGVKD, per germline. V was pared by 2 bases and J by 8 bases, with 11 bases of the junction left unmatched. This CDR3 is built from 15 residues. The CDR3 loop is CAISEPGTERMGYTF. Written as DNA, the CDR3 is TGTGCCATCAGTGAGCCCGGGACAGAAAGGATGGGCTACACCTTC.

This clonotype came up a few times. The V call is TRBV20-1, the J call TRBJ2-5; 10 nucleotides line up with TRBD2. In germline, CDR1 is DFQATT, CDR2 SNEGSKA (reference sequence). The ends lost 3 bases at V and 5 bases at J; junction bases unmatched: 15. The CDR3 has 17 residues. This CDR3 is CSARTSGSGGARETQYF. CDR3 sequence (DNA): TGCAGTGCTAGGACCTCAGGAAGCGGGGGGGCCCGGGAGACCCAGTACTTC.

This clonotype was picked up a small number of times. V usage is TRBV11-2 and J usage is TRBJ2-2; possibly TRBD1 for D (6 bases). Germline CDR1 SGHAT, CDR2 FQNNGV. V was shortened by 1 base and J by 1 base, with 10 bases between the two germline ends. This CDR3 contains 16 residues. CDR3 region: CASSLVAGVNTGELFF. The CDR3 DNA is TGTGCCAGCAGCTTAGTAGCAGGGGTGAACACCGGGGAGCTGTTTTTT. Based on the CDR3 plus reference TRBV11-2 and TRBJ2-2, the full variable domain is EAGVAQSPRYKIIEKRQSVAFWCNPISGHATLYWYQQILGQGPKLLIQFQNNGVVDDSQLPKDRFSAERLKGVDSTLKIQPAKLEDSAVYLCASSLVAGVNTGELFFGEGSRLTVL.

The CDR3 sequence is CASSHRQGTGQPQHF. The DNA for the CDR3 is TGCGCCAGCAGCCATAGACAGGGAACGGGACAGCCCCAGCATTTT. V gene TRBV4-1 combines with J gene TRBJ1-5; 7 nucleotides agree with TRBD1. Looked up from germline, CDR1 is MGHRA and CDR2 is YSYEKL. V was clipped by 3 bases and J by 7 bases; unmatched bases: 9. The CDR3 spans 15 residues.

This clonotype was seen ten or more times. V usage is TRBV3-1 and J usage is TRBJ1-5; D is ambiguous. With 2 bases removed from V and 6 bases from J, the gap between germline ends came to 8 bases. Germline-derived CDR1 and CDR2 are LGHDT and YNNKEL (reference sequence). CDR3 length: 13 amino acids. CDR3 sequence reads: CASSQRRSQPQHF. CDR3 DNA: TGTGCCAGCAGCCAAAGGCGGTCTCAGCCCCAGCATTTT. The whole variable domain, remainder taken from reference TRBV3-1 and TRBJ1-5, is DTAVSQTPKYLVTQMGNDKSIKCEQNLGHDTMYWYKQDSKKFLKIMFSYNNKELIINETVPNRFSPKSPDKAHLNLHINSLELGDSAVYFCASSQRRSQPQHFGDGTRLSIL.

The gene calls are TRBV9 and TRBJ2-7; D is ambiguous. The V end lost 0 bases, the J end lost 2 bases, and 6 bases lay between the germline ends. Looked up from germline, CDR1 is SGDLS and CDR2 is YYNGEE. The CDR3 runs to 13 residues. CDR3 amino acids: CASSVVNPYEQYF. The CDR3 bases are TGTGCCAGCAGCGTAGTAAATCCCTACGAGCAGTACTTC.

This clonotype was counted a few times. The chain carries TRBV5-4 and TRBJ2-1; a possible D gene is TRBD1 (6 bases). Trimming cost V 4 bases and J 7 bases, with 15 bases left between them. Germline CDR1 is SGHNT and CDR2 is YYREEE (reference sequence). The CDR3 totals 14 residues. CDR3 nucleotide sequence: TGTGCCAGCAGCAGGGTTGGACAGCAGAATGAGCAGTTCTTC. Translating gives CASSRVGQQNEQFF.

This clonotype came up many times. This chain links TRBV5-1 with TRBJ1-6; no definite D call. Germline loops: CDR1 SGHRS, CDR2 YFSETQ. V lost 1 base and J 7 bases, leaving 30 bases between the germline ends. This CDR3 contains 21 residues. CDR3 residues: CASSLISPGFRPFGLNSPLHF. DNA of the CDR3: TGCGCCAGCAGCTTGATTAGCCCGGGGTTTCGACCCTTTGGGTTGAATTCACCCCTCCACTTT.

This clonotype appeared many times. This chain uses TRBV3-1 with TRBJ1-1, with 11 nucleotides matching TRBD1. J lost 4 bases, V lost 4 bases, and 5 bases had no gene match. The CDR3 sequence is 15 residues long. Per the germline V gene, CDR1 is LGHDT and CDR2 is YNNKEL (reference sequence). The CDR3 region is CASSRSGTGGTEAFF. CDR3 DNA: TGTGCCAGCAGCCGCTCCGGGACAGGGGGCACTGAAGCTTTCTTT.

The chain uses TRBV20-1 and TRBJ2-1, with D perhaps TRBD1 (6 bases). V was cut by 4 bases and J by 2 bases, with 18 bases left in between. The CDR3 is 16 residues long. Germline V gene lookup returns CDR1 DFQATT and CDR2 SNEGSKA (reference sequence). The CDR3 nucleotides are TGCAGTGCTATGACCCTTGGGGCAGGGGCCTACAATGAGCAGTTCTTC. Protein sequence: CSAMTLGAGAYNEQFF.

J is TRBJ2-7 and V is TRBV29-1, with D possibly called TRBD1 or TRBD2 (6 bases each). This CDR3 has 13 residues. Trimming left V 7 bases short and J 3 bases short, with 16 bases between. Germline lookup yields CDR1 SQVTM and CDR2 ANQGSEA. The CDR3 coding sequence is TGCAGCGCCAAACGGGGGCCTGGCTACGAGCAGTACTTC. Protein sequence: CSAKRGPGYEQYF.

In its sample, this clonotype was seen many times. The chain combines TRBV2 with TRBJ2-3, with TRBD2 identical over 9 bases. Looked up from germline, CDR1 is SNHLY and CDR2 is FYNNEI. CDR3 size: 15 residues. After removal of 2 bases from V and 4 bases from J, the junction contained 4 bases not matched to a gene. Here the CDR3 reads CASSEISGGADTQYF. The CDR3 DNA follows: TGTGCCAGCAGTGAAATTAGCGGGGGAGCAGATACGCAGTATTTT.

This clonotype was seen repeatedly, ten times or more. The rearrangement links TRBV27 to TRBJ2-2; 10 bases align to TRBD1. The junction had 7 bases not matched to a gene; V was cut back by 6 bases and J by 6 bases. This CDR3 is 15 amino acids long. The germline V gene has CDR1 MNHEY and CDR2 SMNVEV (reference sequence). The CDR3 reads CASRETGGAPGELFF. CDR3 DNA sequence: TGTGCCAGCAGAGAGACAGGGGGCGCCCCCGGGGAGCTGTTTTTT.

This clonotype came up many times. The chain joins TRBV7-2 to TRBJ2-7; 7 nucleotides line up with TRBD1. The V gene's germline CDR1 is SGHTA and CDR2 FQGNSA. The CDR3 is made up of 15 amino acids. Trimming removed 5 bases from V and 0 bases from J; junction bases left unmatched: 7. CDR3 DNA: TGTGCCAGCAGCCATTGGACAGGAATCTCCTACGAGCAGTACTTC. It translates to CASSHWTGISYEQYF.

This clonotype was detected only a few times. The rearrangement links TRBV18 to TRBJ1-5, with TRBD1 identical over 10 bases. The CDR3 is 16 residues long. The germline gives CDR1 KGHSH, CDR2 LQKENI. With V trimmed by 3 bases and J by 6 bases, 8 bases remained unmatched. CDR3 DNA: TGTGCCAGCTCACCCCCGGGACAGGGGTTGAGTCAGCCCCAGCATTTT. Amino acids: CASSPPGQGLSQPQHF.